A selection of T cell receptor beta chains follows, all from one sample in a study of blood T cell repertoires in COVID-19. Assay: immunoSEQ multiplex PCR; the TCRdb copy retains only in-frame clones and omits some. Of over 150,000 clones detected, about 88% appear once; the ten largest clones hold more than 5.5%. Material: PBMCs or T cells enriched from blood (not recorded which). Receptors were obtained from a man aged 50-60 years who had recovered from COVID-19. The CDR3 runs from the conserved cysteine through the conserved F or W. A D gene is named only where the DNA matches it firmly. Not all rows give a size; the values are once, few, many and, for expanded clones, a class.

D gene	CDR3 length	clone size	V gene	J gene	CDR3 protein	CDR3 DNA
TRBD1	14	NA	TRBV19	TRBJ2-7	CASSHGTGAYEQYF	TGTGCCAGTAGCCACGGGACAGGGGCCTACGAGCAGTACTTC
TRBD2	19	NA	TRBV18	TRBJ2-7	CASSPPGLAGGHSSYEQYF	TGTGCCAGCTCACCACCCGGACTAGCGGGGGGACATAGCTCCTACGAGCAGTACTTC
TRBD1	16	NA	TRBV6-5	TRBJ1-6	CASSYSTGQGPSPLHF	TGTGCCAGCAGTTACTCGACGGGACAGGGGCCCTCACCCCTCCACTTT
TRBD1	15	NA	TRBV7-2	TRBJ2-7	CASSLQQGSPYEQYF	TGTGCCAGCAGCTTACAACAGGGGAGCCCCTACGAGCAGTACTTC
TRBD1	13	NA	TRBV19	TRBJ2-1	CASSMDRDNEQFF	TGTGCCAGTAGTATGGACAGGGATAATGAGCAGTTCTTC
TRBD1	15	NA	TRBV18	TRBJ1-4	CASSLNQGANEKLFF	TGTGCCAGCTCACTCAACCAGGGGGCTAATGAAAAACTGTTTTTT
NA	13	NA	TRBV18	TRBJ2-7	CASSPRRQDEQYF	TGTGCCAGCTCACCACGCCGGCAGGACGAGCAGTACTTC
NA	17	NA	TRBV20-1	TRBJ2-5	CSASIPLAGALQETQYF	TGCAGTGCTAGTATTCCCTTGGCGGGGGCCCTCCAAGAGACCCAGTACTTC
NA	13	NA	TRBV3-1/TRBV3-2	TRBJ2-1	CASSFRSYNEQFF	TGTGCCAGCAGCTTCCGCTCCTACAATGAGCAGTTCTTC
TRBD1	16	NA	TRBV7-8	TRBJ1-3	CASSSGDSYSGNTIYF	TGTGCCAGCAGCTCCGGGGACAGCTACTCTGGAAACACCATATATTTT
TRBD1	14	NA	TRBV2	TRBJ1-6	CASSETGVRSPLHF	TGTGCCAGCAGTGAAACAGGGGTTAGGTCACCCCTCCACTTT
TRBD2	13	many	TRBV27	TRBJ2-2	CASRPSGAGELFF	TGTGCCAGCAGACCTAGCGGGGCCGGGGAGCTGTTTTTT
NA	16	few	TRBV19	TRBJ2-5	CASSSQAQGLQETQYF	TGTGCCAGTAGTAGTCAAGCCCAGGGGCTCCAAGAGACCCAGTACTTC
TRBD1	15	NA	TRBV9	TRBJ1-1	CASSEGQGLGTEAFF	TGTGCCAGCAGCGAAGGACAGGGATTGGGGACTGAAGCTTTCTTT
TRBD2	17	NA	TRBV15	TRBJ2-5	CATSTGTSGGLGETQYF	TGTGCCACCAGCACGGGGACTAGCGGGGGCCTGGGGGAGACCCAGTACTTC
TRBD1	16	NA	TRBV6-2/TRBV6-3	TRBJ1-1	CASSYPSGQGYTEAFF	TGTGCCAGCAGTTACCCATCGGGACAGGGTTACACTGAAGCTTTCTTT
TRBD1	15	few	TRBV19	TRBJ1-1	CASIGGQGLNTEAFF	TGTGCCAGTATAGGGGGACAGGGCCTAAACACTGAAGCTTTCTTT
NA	14	NA	TRBV9	TRBJ2-2	CASSVDSPGGELFF	TGTGCCAGCAGCGTAGATAGCCCCGGCGGGGAGCTGTTTTTT
NA	14	once	TRBV7-8	TRBJ2-6	CASSLGYGANVLTF	TGTGCCAGCAGCTTAGGTTATGGGGCCAACGTCCTGACTTTC
NA	16	NA	TRBV7-8	TRBJ1-5	CASSPRRSNSNQPQHF	TGTGCCAGCAGCCCAAGGAGGAGTAATAGCAATCAGCCCCAGCATTTT